The entry that follows covers one T cell receptor beta chain sequence. This sample is drawn from a study of T cell responses to AZD1222 COVID-19 vaccine. The data were produced by immunoSEQ multiplex PCR, yet TCRdb's version contains in-frame clones alone and is incomplete. The sample shows about 180,000 clones, 94% of them seen only once. The germline V gene encodes CDR1 LGHNT and CDR2 FRNRAP. The CDR3 has 18 residues. The V segment lost 5 bases and the J segment 7 bases; nucleotides outside the gene matches: 16. The sample was peripheral blood, taken 28 days after the second AZD1222 dose. This TCR was recovered from an adult who received the AZD1222 COVID-19 vaccine. The J gene is TRBJ1-4, the V gene TRBV12-5; TRBD1 matches 10 bases. CDR3 amino acids: CASGTTTGTGDLGEKLFF. CDR3 bases: TGTGCTAGTGGTACCACAACCGGGACAGGGGATCTGGGTGAAAAACTGTTTTTT.